Listed below are T cell receptor beta chains from one sample, sequenced in a study of T cells in tuberculosis. Data came from immunoSEQ multiplex PCR; TCRdb stores just in-frame clones and leaves some out. The sample comprises about 25,000 clones, around 95% of which are singletons, and less than 10% rests with the top ten. Sample: PBMCs. These receptors all come from a donor aged 10 to 29 with latent tuberculosis or without tuberculosis infection. The conserved cysteine and the conserved F or W are not part of the CDR3 here. A D gene is named only where the DNA matches it firmly.

V: TRBV19; D: TRBD2; J: TRBJ2-7; CDR3: ASSPGTSGGAIEQY
V: TRBV7-2; D: NA; J: TRBJ1-2; CDR3: ASSLHSVSGDGYT
V: TRBV25-1; D: NA; J: TRBJ1-2; CDR3: ASSELGQDYGYT
V: TRBV5-1; D: TRBD1; J: TRBJ1-6; CDR3: ASSAGQGLSPLH
V: TRBV14; D: NA; J: TRBJ1-1; CDR3: ASSQESRGTEAF
V: TRBV4-1; D: TRBD2; J: TRBJ2-1; CDR3: ASSQAERGGPGNNEQF
V: TRBV29-1; D: TRBD1; J: TRBJ1-3; CDR3: SVTGDRAGNTIY
V: TRBV5-6; D: NA; J: TRBJ1-3; CDR3: ASGLSGRWSRSGNTIY
V: TRBV30; D: NA; J: TRBJ1-2; CDR3: AWSNGQAYYGYT
V: TRBV29-1; D: TRBD1; J: TRBJ2-1; CDR3: SAALDRGDEQF
V: TRBV10-1; D: TRBD1; J: TRBJ2-1; CDR3: ASSDRTGTSEQF
V: TRBV7-3; D: NA; J: TRBJ1-1; CDR3: ASSLKAHSPYTEAF
V: TRBV7-2; D: NA; J: TRBJ2-3; CDR3: ASSLGWQSSTDTQY
V: TRBV7-3; D: NA; J: TRBJ2-1; CDR3: ASHFQGGLPYNEQF
V: TRBV5-4; D: NA; J: TRBJ1-2; CDR3: ASSQKTAILNYGYT
V: TRBV9; D: NA; J: TRBJ2-3; CDR3: ASSVRGTETRTGTDTQY
V: TRBV4-2; D: TRBD1; J: TRBJ2-7; CDR3: ASSQERGRSYEQY
V: TRBV6-5; D: TRBD2; J: TRBJ2-4; CDR3: ASRGGNGNIQY
V: TRBV18; D: TRBD1; J: TRBJ2-5; CDR3: ASSPQTGSQETQY
V: TRBV7-2; D: NA; J: TRBJ2-5; CDR3: ASSLDVWRGQETQY
V: TRBV7-9; D: NA; J: TRBJ1-2; CDR3: ASSLADRDSLILNYGYT
V: TRBV7-3; D: TRBD2; J: TRBJ2-1; CDR3: ASSSTVGGTHEQF
V: TRBV6-4; D: NA; J: TRBJ1-2; CDR3: ASSENERDGYT
V: TRBV30; D: NA; J: TRBJ1-6; CDR3: AWSVGGKWNSPLH
V: TRBV27; D: NA; J: TRBJ2-3; CDR3: ASSFKGPSTDTQY
V: TRBV2; D: NA; J: TRBJ1-3; CDR3: ASSSNRVAGNTIY
V: TRBV6-5; D: TRBD1; J: TRBJ1-6; CDR3: ASSPAGQVSSPLH
V: TRBV19; D: NA; J: TRBJ2-5; CDR3: ASSRGLQYQETQY
V: TRBV7-9; D: TRBD2; J: TRBJ2-5; CDR3: ASSLGGGYQETQY
V: TRBV13; D: TRBD2; J: TRBJ2-7; CDR3: ASSAPGSSGAPYEQY
V: TRBV7-6; D: NA; J: TRBJ2-3; CDR3: ASSGGPDTQY
V: TRBV6-5; D: NA; J: TRBJ2-3; CDR3: ASSGPRPDTQY
V: TRBV7-6; D: TRBD2; J: TRBJ2-3; CDR3: ASSFRPTSGGRTDTQY
V: TRBV23-1; D: TRBD2; J: TRBJ2-1; CDR3: ASKRPRTSGGDSYNEQF
V: TRBV29-1; D: TRBD1; J: TRBJ2-7; CDR3: SVARDRGVYEQY
V: TRBV11-2; D: NA; J: TRBJ1-4; CDR3: ASSLVGRGDEKLF
V: TRBV2; D: TRBD2; J: TRBJ2-1; CDR3: ASSEGTSGYNEQF
V: TRBV7-2; D: NA; J: TRBJ2-7; CDR3: ASSLVSSYEQY
V: TRBV2; D: NA; J: TRBJ1-2; CDR3: ASSEGAYGYT
V: TRBV6-1; D: TRBD1; J: TRBJ1-4; CDR3: ASTTRQGGKVKLF
V: TRBV7-8; D: NA; J: TRBJ2-1; CDR3: ASSLQGGQNNEQF
V: TRBV5-1; D: NA; J: TRBJ2-2; CDR3: ASSLGHPNTGELF
V: TRBV5-4; D: TRBD1; J: TRBJ1-4; CDR3: ASSMGQGLNEKLF
V: TRBV28; D: NA; J: TRBJ2-3; CDR3: ASTLTGADTQY
V: TRBV9; D: TRBD2; J: TRBJ2-5; CDR3: ASSAISGGKGETQY
V: TRBV28; D: NA; J: TRBJ1-2; CDR3: ASSLGASHYGYT
V: TRBV5-1; D: TRBD1; J: TRBJ2-1; CDR3: ASSLEFGTGGPSYGEQF
V: TRBV4-2; D: TRBD2; J: TRBJ2-1; CDR3: ASSQDQTSGGYNEQF
V: TRBV7-2; D: NA; J: TRBJ1-2; CDR3: ASSLVGRTYGYT
V: TRBV7-2; D: TRBD2; J: TRBJ2-3; CDR3: ASSALAGGQY
V: TRBV4-1; D: NA; J: TRBJ2-3; CDR3: ASSHPGGRNTQY
V: TRBV30; D: NA; J: TRBJ1-1; CDR3: AWSVQTGNEAF
V: TRBV9; D: NA; J: TRBJ1-1; CDR3: ASRSGAGLNTEAF
V: TRBV6-1; D: TRBD1; J: TRBJ2-4; CDR3: ASSEGQGNIQY
V: TRBV15; D: TRBD2; J: TRBJ2-5; CDR3: ATSRDKRLAGGQETQY
V: TRBV2; D: NA; J: TRBJ2-5; CDR3: ASSVRVGGLVPQETQY
V: TRBV5-1; D: NA; J: TRBJ2-3; CDR3: ASSPSPGTDTQY
V: TRBV27; D: NA; J: TRBJ1-3; CDR3: ASSLSGAGNTIY
V: TRBV4-1; D: NA; J: TRBJ1-1; CDR3: ASSLHVGARNTEAF
V: TRBV11-2; D: TRBD2; J: TRBJ2-5; CDR3: ASSLKGGTSGGGQETQY